These 23 T cell receptor beta chains came from one sample sequenced in a study of T cell changes during pregnancy in multiple sclerosis. Here immunoSEQ multiplex PCR was the method, and the copy in TCRdb shows in-frame clones only, minus some. This sample carries tens of thousands of clones, approximately 90% of them seen once, and the ten largest clones take around 3.4%. Sequences were derived from CD8+ T cells from peripheral blood mononuclear cells, sampled in the third trimester of pregnancy. The receptors come from a female donor with multiple sclerosis, enrolled in a pregnancy study.

The chain carries TRBV19 and TRBJ1-1; 10 bases fit TRBD1. With 6 bases clipped from V and 7 bases from J, the junction kept 2 bases outside the gene matches. The CDR3 is made up of 12 amino acids. The germline gives CDR1 LNHDA, CDR2 SQIVND (reference sequence). CDR3 in DNA: TGTGCCAGTAGCTGGGACAGGGGTGAAGCTTTCTTT. Translating it yields CASSWDRGEAFF.

The rearrangement uses TRBV2 and TRBJ2-7; 8 nucleotides line up with TRBD1. The junction had 7 bases not matched to a gene; V was cut back by 6 bases and J by 0 bases. The length of the CDR3 is 15 residues. Germline V lookup: CDR1 SNHLY, CDR2 FYNNEI. CDR3: CASRMTGENSYEQYF. Here the CDR3 DNA reads TGTGCCAGCAGGATGACAGGGGAAAACTCCTACGAGCAGTACTTC.

The chain uses TRBV9 and TRBJ1-2; 7 bases agree with TRBD1. V shed 3 bases and J 4 bases; nucleotides not matched to a gene: 6. Germline V gene lookup returns CDR1 SGDLS and CDR2 YYNGEE. This CDR3 region has 14 residues. The CDR3 here is CASSEQGRIYGYTF. CDR3 DNA: TGTGCCAGCAGCGAACAGGGGCGAATCTATGGCTACACCTTC.

The V and J genes are TRBV7-9 and TRBJ1-1; 12 bases align to TRBD1. This CDR3 has 15 amino acids. J gave up 1 base and V 8 bases, and 5 bases lay outside the gene matches. CDR1 is SEHNR, CDR2 FQNEAQ, per germline (reference sequence). This chain's CDR3 is CASGDRGLSNTEAFF. The CDR3 DNA reads TGTGCCAGCGGGGACAGGGGGCTGTCGAACACTGAAGCTTTCTTT.

The rearrangement uses TRBV7-9 and TRBJ1-1, with 9 nucleotides matching TRBD1. This CDR3 comprises 15 residues. V lost 7 bases, J lost 3 bases, and 9 bases stayed unmatched. From germline, CDR1 is SEHNR and CDR2 FQNEAQ (reference sequence). The DNA of the CDR3 is TGTGCCAGCAAGGGACAGGGTGGGGTTGACACTGAAGCTTTCTTT. Protein product: CASKGQGGVDTEAFF.

This clone has just one count. The V gene is TRBV7-8, the J gene TRBJ1-4; TRBD1 matches 7 bases. CDR3 size: 14 residues. V trimming: 8 bases; J trimming: 6 bases; junction bases outside the gene matches: 9. Germline assignment: CDR1 SGHVS and CDR2 FQNEAQ. CDR3 nucleotides: TGTGCCAGCGGACTATACAGGGGTGATGAAAAACTGTTTTTT. It encodes CASGLYRGDEKLFF.

The J gene is TRBJ2-5, the V gene TRBV4-3; 9 bases are shared with TRBD2. CDR1 is LGHNA, CDR2 YSLEER, per germline. V trimming: 0 bases; J trimming: 3 bases; junction bases outside the gene matches: 11. This CDR3 is built from 18 residues. The CDR3 spells CASSQDALRAGGKETQYF. In nucleotides, the CDR3 is TGCGCCAGCAGCCAAGATGCGCTCCGTGCGGGGGGGAAAGAGACCCAGTACTTC.

The J gene is TRBJ2-5, the V gene TRBV9, with 12 bases identical to TRBD2. The CDR3 has 15 residues. V was clipped by 3 bases and J by 2 bases; unmatched bases: 2. Germline V gene sequence: CDR1 SGDLS, CDR2 YYNGEE. CDR3 nucleotides: TGTGCCAGCAGCGCCGGGACTAGCGGGCAAGAGACCCAGTACTTC. Translation gives CASSAGTSGQETQYF.

This chain links TRBV4-3 with TRBJ2-5; 8 bases are a match to TRBD1. The CDR3 covers 17 residues. J was trimmed by 0 bases and V by 0 bases; bases with no gene match: 6. The V gene's germline CDR1 is LGHNA and CDR2 YSLEER. The CDR3 bases are TGCGCCAGCAGCCAAGATAAGCCAGGGGGCTACCAAGAGACCCAGTACTTC. It specifies CASSQDKPGGYQETQYF.

This chain joins TRBV27 and TRBJ1-2; 7 nucleotides align to TRBD1. Germline-derived CDR1 and CDR2 are MNHEY and SMNVEV (reference sequence). J was trimmed by 4 bases and V by 6 bases; bases with no gene match: 11. This CDR3 has 15 residues. The CDR3 coding sequence is TGTGCCAGCAGCCCACAGGGGATGCCGAGCTATGGCTACACCTTC. This codes for CASSPQGMPSYGYTF.

This chain joins TRBV9 and TRBJ1-3; D possibly corresponds to TRBD1 (6 bases). V lost 3 bases and J 0 bases, leaving 10 bases between the germline ends. The germline gives CDR1 SGDLS, CDR2 YYNGEE. There are 15 residues in the CDR3. The CDR3 bases are TGTGCCAGCAGCGCCAAGACAGGCTCTGGAAACACCATATATTTT. It is translated as CASSAKTGSGNTIYF. The full variable domain, completed using reference TRBV9 and TRBJ1-3, is DSGVTQTPKHLITATGQRVTLRCSPRSGDLSVYWYQQSLDQGLQFLIQYYNGEERAKGNILERFSAQQFPDLHSELNLSSLELGDSALYFCASSAKTGSGNTIYFGEGSWLTVV.

By sample fraction, this clone is medium-sized. Other DNA sequences of this sample code for an identical CDR3. V usage is TRBV25-1 and J usage is TRBJ1-1; 7 bases align to TRBD1. Germline CDR1 MGHDK, CDR2 SYGVNS. This CDR3 region has 14 residues. Unmatched junction bases numbered 7, after V lost 5 bases and J lost 4 bases. CDR3 region: CASSPTGDATEAFF. The CDR3, as DNA: TGTGCCAGCAGTCCTACAGGGGACGCCACTGAAGCTTTCTTT.

The chain has TRBV7-3 and TRBJ2-6; a weak D match, TRBD1 (6 bases). CDR1 is SGHTA, CDR2 FQGTGA, per germline. The CDR3 loop spans 18 amino acids. Trimming removed 4 bases at V and 0 bases at J, with 16 bases between. The CDR3 protein is CASSSTQDSISGANVLTF. For the CDR3, the DNA is TGTGCCAGCAGCTCGACCCAGGACAGTATCTCTGGGGCCAACGTCCTGACTTTC.

The chain combines TRBV4-3 with TRBJ1-2; TRBD1 aligns across 11 bases. The germline gives CDR1 LGHNA, CDR2 YSLEER. V gave up 0 bases and J gave up 11 bases; unmatched junction bases: 5. This CDR3 has 14 residues. The CDR3 DNA reads TGCGCCAGCAGCCAAGAGGCCCGGGACAGGGGGTACACCTTC. Protein: CASSQEARDRGYTF.

The chain combines TRBV4-3 with TRBJ1-1; TRBD1 aligns across 8 bases. Trimming at V came to 6 bases and at J to 2 bases, leaving 8 bases not matched to a gene. CDR3 size: 15 residues. In germline, CDR1 is LGHNA, CDR2 YSLEER. The CDR3 loop is CASSPGRGRNTEAFF. The CDR3 nucleotides read TGCGCCAGCAGTCCCGGCAGGGGGCGCAACACTGAAGCTTTCTTT.

J is TRBJ2-7 and V is TRBV27; 8 bases map to TRBD1. V was clipped by 4 bases and J by 2 bases; unmatched bases: 7. The CDR3 consists of 15 residues. Germline V gene lookup returns CDR1 MNHEY and CDR2 SMNVEV (reference sequence). The CDR3 loop is CASSSLRDRTYEQYF. The DNA for the CDR3 is TGTGCCAGCAGTTCCCTACGGGACAGGACCTACGAGCAGTACTTC.

The J gene is TRBJ1-5, the V gene TRBV6-1; a weak D match, TRBD1 (6 bases). CDR3 length: 17 amino acids. Germline V gene data show CDR1 as MNHNS and CDR2 as SASEGT. V dropped 1 base and J dropped 0 bases, with 13 bases sitting between them. CDR3 amino acids: CASSEGTEDYSNQPQHF. CDR3 bases: TGTGCCAGCAGTGAAGGGACAGAAGATTATAGCAATCAGCCCCAGCATTTT.

This clone appeared once. The chain employs TRBV2 and TRBJ1-1; no clear D. The ends were cut back, 3 bases at V and 9 bases at J, with 14 bases in the middle. The CDR3 has 13 residues. Per germline, CDR1 SNHLY and CDR2 FYNNEI. DNA for the CDR3: TGTGCCAGCAGTGAGGGGAAACGGGGTAAAGCTTTCTTT. Protein sequence: CASSEGKRGKAFF.

This chain connects TRBV10-3 to TRBJ2-7; the D gene is possibly TRBD1 (8 bases). CDR1 is ENHRY, CDR2 SYGVKD, per germline. The V end lost 8 bases, the J end lost 6 bases, and 17 bases lay between the germline ends. The CDR3 length is 13 residues. The CDR3 region has the DNA TGTGCCATCGACAGGGGAGGGGCCACCGAGCAGTACTTC. Translated, it gives CAIDRGGATEQYF.

A few counts support this clone. The CDR3 nucleotides read TGTGCCTGGAGCATCGAGGAAGGAAGCTATGGCTACACCTTC. Its translation is CAWSIEEGSYGYTF. The V gene is TRBV30, the J gene TRBJ1-2; no reliable D call. CDR3 length: 14 residues. Germline CDR1 is GTSNPN and CDR2 is SVGIG (reference sequence). The V end was cut by 3 bases, the J end by 4 bases, with 15 bases between.

The rearrangement uses TRBV9 and TRBJ1-2, with 11 nucleotides matching TRBD1. This CDR3 spans 15 amino acids. Germline assignment: CDR1 SGDLS and CDR2 YYNGEE. The J segment lost 7 bases and the V segment lost 3 bases, leaving 8 bases of the junction unmatched. Written as DNA, the CDR3 is TGTGCCAGCAGCGACAGGACAGGGGGCGCTTTTGGCTACACCTTC. Translation gives CASSDRTGGAFGYTF. Full variable domain (rest looked up from reference TRBV9 and TRBJ1-2): DSGVTQTPKHLITATGQRVTLRCSPRSGDLSVYWYQQSLDQGLQFLIQYYNGEERAKGNILERFSAQQFPDLHSELNLSSLELGDSALYFCASSDRTGGAFGYTFGSGTRLTVV.

V gene TRBV7-6 combines with J gene TRBJ1-6; no clear D gene. The CDR3 extends over 17 amino acids. Deletions cut 2 bases from V and 10 bases from J, with 21 bases between. Germline CDR1 SGHVS, CDR2 FNYEAQ. The CDR3 coding sequence is TGTGCCAGCAGCTTAAAAATAGGTGGAGGGTACGGCTCACCCCTCCACTTT. The encoded protein is CASSLKIGGGYGSPLHF.

This chain connects TRBV18 to TRBJ2-7, with TRBD1 matching 7 bases. CDR3 length equals 15 residues. V lost 2 bases to trimming and J lost 0 bases; unmatched junction nucleotides: 4. Germline CDR1 and CDR2: KGHSH and LQKENI. The CDR3 spells CASSPVGQSSYEQYF. The CDR3, as DNA: TGTGCCAGCTCACCAGTGGGACAGAGCTCCTACGAGCAGTACTTC. The variable domain in full, with the rest retrieved from reference TRBV18 and TRBJ2-7, is NAGVMQNPRHLVRRRGQEARLRCSPMKGHSHVYWYRQLPEEGLKFMVYLQKENIIDESGMPKERFSAEFPKEGPSILRIQQVVRGDSAAYFCASSPVGQSSYEQYFGPGTRLTVT.